A selection of T cell receptor beta chains follows, all from one sample in a study of CD8+CD57+ T cells in acquired aplastic anemia. Using its own MiXCR run on the reads, TCRdb lists one record per CDR3 protein. The table records under 250,000 distinct CDR3 sequences, 47% of them present only once. Sequenced sample: sorted CD4+, CD8+, or CD8+CD57+ T cells (not recorded which) from PBMCs. The receptor source for this set is a human donor with aplastic anemia. The CDR3 runs from the conserved cysteine through the conserved F or W. D genes are given only for firm matches. Only some rows state a clone size, as once, few, many or a class for expanded clones.

CDR3 DNA: TGTGCCTGGAGTGTCGGGGTTGGCGGTGACGAGCAGTACTTC; CDR3 protein: CAWSVGVGGDEQYF; D gene: NA; J gene: TRBJ2-7; clone size: NA; V gene: TRBV30
CDR3 DNA: TGTGCCAGCAGCCAAATACCCGGACGGAATCAGCCCCAGCATTTT; CDR3 protein: CASSQIPGRNQPQHF; D gene: NA; J gene: TRBJ1-5; clone size: NA; V gene: TRBV7-9
CDR3 DNA: TGTGCCGGCAGATGGGGAGGGCCCTCCTACAATGAGCAGTTCTTC; CDR3 protein: CAGRWGGPSYNEQFF; D gene: TRBD2; J gene: TRBJ2-1; clone size: NA; V gene: TRBV12-3/TRBV12-4
CDR3 DNA: TGTGCCAGCTCCTCCGCCCTAGCGTCTAGCACAGATACGCAGTATTTT; CDR3 protein: CASSSALASSTDTQYF; D gene: NA; J gene: TRBJ2-3; clone size: NA; V gene: TRBV9
CDR3 DNA: TGCGCCAGCAGTGGTGAGACAGAGTGGCATGGAGGCTACACCTTC; CDR3 protein: CASSGETEWHGGYTF; D gene: NA; J gene: TRBJ1-2; clone size: many; V gene: TRBV10-1
CDR3 DNA: TGTGCCAGCAGACCAGGGCCCACGGGAGGCCCATACGAGCAGTACTTC; CDR3 protein: CASRPGPTGGPYEQYF; D gene: TRBD2; J gene: TRBJ2-7; clone size: NA; V gene: TRBV11-2
CDR3 DNA: TGTGCCAGCAGTTGGGACGGGAACTATGGCTACACCTTC; CDR3 protein: CASSWDGNYGYTF; D gene: NA; J gene: TRBJ1-2; clone size: few; V gene: TRBV6-1
CDR3 DNA: TGTGCCAGCAGAAACTATGGTAGGAACTACGAGCAGTACTTC; CDR3 protein: CASRNYGRNYEQYF; D gene: NA; J gene: TRBJ2-7; clone size: few; V gene: TRBV6-4
CDR3 DNA: TGTGCTAGCAGCTTATATGCTAGCGGGAGGAGGACAGATACGCAGTATTTT; CDR3 protein: CASSLYASGRRTDTQYF; D gene: TRBD2; J gene: TRBJ2-3; clone size: NA; V gene: TRBV7-7
CDR3 DNA: TGTGCCAGCAGCCTCGGGACGGGGAGGGATACGCAGTATTTT; CDR3 protein: CASSLGTGRDTQYF; D gene: NA; J gene: TRBJ2-3; clone size: NA; V gene: TRBV11-2
CDR3 DNA: TGCAGCGTTGAAGATGAGGGGACAGAGAAACTAGCCAAAAACATTCAGTACTTC; CDR3 protein: CSVEDEGTEKLAKNIQYF; D gene: TRBD1; J gene: TRBJ2-4; clone size: many; V gene: TRBV29-1
CDR3 DNA: TGTGCCAGCATTCGGGACAGGGCGAAGTCACCCCTCCACTTT; CDR3 protein: CASIRDRAKSPLHF; D gene: TRBD1; J gene: TRBJ1-6; clone size: few; V gene: TRBV2
CDR3 DNA: TGTGCCATCAGTGAGCTCCAGGGTGCCTCCTACGAGCAGTACTTC; CDR3 protein: CAISELQGASYEQYF; D gene: NA; J gene: TRBJ2-7; clone size: few; V gene: TRBV10-3
CDR3 DNA: TGCAGTGCTAGAGGCACAAGGGAGACCCAGTACTTC; CDR3 protein: CSARGTRETQYF; D gene: NA; J gene: TRBJ2-5; clone size: NA; V gene: TRBV20-1
CDR3 DNA: TGTGCCAGCACTTGGGAGGAGCGGGGCCCGGCAGAGCAGTTCTTC; CDR3 protein: CASTWEERGPAEQFF; D gene: TRBD2; J gene: TRBJ2-1; clone size: NA; V gene: TRBV9
CDR3 DNA: TGTGCCAGTAGTATAACAGGAGATACGCAGTATTTT; CDR3 protein: CASSITGDTQYF; D gene: NA; J gene: TRBJ2-3; clone size: once; V gene: TRBV19
CDR3 DNA: TGTGCCAGCAGTGAATTCCGGGACAGTAGCAATCAGCCCCAGCATTTT; CDR3 protein: CASSEFRDSSNQPQHF; D gene: TRBD1; J gene: TRBJ1-5; clone size: few; V gene: TRBV6-1
CDR3 DNA: TGTGCCAGCAGCTTAGCGCTAACCAGCTACGAGCAGTACTTC; CDR3 protein: CASSLALTSYEQYF; D gene: NA; J gene: TRBJ2-7; clone size: many; V gene: TRBV7-8
CDR3 DNA: TGTGCCAGCAGCTTAGTTCCCCAGACAGCACAAGAAGCTTTCTTT; CDR3 protein: CASSLVPQTAQEAFF; D gene: NA; J gene: TRBJ1-1; clone size: NA; V gene: TRBV7-2
CDR3 DNA: TGCAGTGCTAGAGTTGCGGGCGAGCAGTTCTTC; CDR3 protein: CSARVAGEQFF; D gene: NA; J gene: TRBJ2-1; clone size: many; V gene: TRBV20-1
CDR3 DNA: TGCGCCAGCAGCCCCCCTTCCGGGGGGGGCGCTGAAGCTTTCTTT; CDR3 protein: CASSPPSGGGAEAFF; D gene: NA; J gene: TRBJ1-1; clone size: NA; V gene: TRBV4-3
CDR3 DNA: TGTGCCAGCAGCTTAGACGGGTCAGGCAATCAGCCCCAGCATTTT; CDR3 protein: CASSLDGSGNQPQHF; D gene: NA; J gene: TRBJ1-5; clone size: NA; V gene: TRBV7-8
CDR3 DNA: TGTGCCAGTATGGCGGGTCAAGCAGATACGCAGTATTTT; CDR3 protein: CASMAGQADTQYF; D gene: NA; J gene: TRBJ2-3; clone size: NA; V gene: TRBV7-8
CDR3 DNA: TGTGCCAGCAGTGAAGCCGGTGTGGGGTCCTACGAGCAGTACTTC; CDR3 protein: CASSEAGVGSYEQYF; D gene: NA; J gene: TRBJ2-7; clone size: NA; V gene: TRBV2